Ten or more counts support the clone carrying this T cell receptor beta chain. The antigen is not known. This sample is part of a study of blood T cells in healthy people across ages. General study findings and limits: Roughly linearly, TCR beta diversity per million T cells fell as age increased. Higher naive T cell percentage went strongly together with higher TCR beta diversity.

The authors ran a second PCR of roughly 6 to 11 cycles using a sample-barcoded 5' primer and a J-beta primer mix. TCRdb itself ran the 5' RACE reads through MiXCR, one entry per CDR3 protein. In the table there are approximately 820,000 distinct CDR3 sequences, around 45% of which are singletons. CDR1 is SQVTM and CDR2 is ANQGSEA in the germline V gene. The CDR3 spans 12 residues. Trimming removed 6 bases from V and 4 bases from J; junction bases left unmatched: 6. The chain carries TRBV29-1 and TRBJ2-7, with 7 positions matching TRBD2. This sequence was found in a man in his fifties or sixties in good health. Material: blood. This CDR3 is CSVGLPGYEQYF. DNA of the CDR3: TGCAGCGTGGGACTACCGGGGTACGAGCAGTACTTC.